The 9 T cell receptor beta chains given below trace back to one sample, sequenced in a study of molecular identifiers for immune sequencing clone quantification. A single record per CDR3 protein comes from TCRdb applying MiXCR to the PCR reads. The sample lists 7,500 to 10,000 distinct CDR3 sequences; 13% to 15% were seen once. The source material was naive CD8+ T cells from blood, with Jurkat cell RNA spiked in. Subset noted: FACS-sorted CD8+CD4-CCR7+CD45RA+ naive T cells. The receptors here all came from a human donor in good health. Some libraries in this study had Jurkat cell RNA spiked in.

This rearrangement joins TRBV6-5 to TRBJ2-1, with D possibly matching TRBD2 (5 bases). Germline V gene data show CDR1 as MNHEY and CDR2 as SVGAGI. There are 15 residues in the CDR3. The V end lost 6 bases, the J end lost 0 bases, and 12 bases lay between the germline ends. As DNA, the CDR3 is TGTGCCAGCAGCTCGGACTCGAGCTCCTACAATGAGCAGTTCTTC. Translation: CASSSDSSSYNEQFF.

This clonotype was seen more than once but under ten times. The chain employs TRBV19 and TRBJ2-7, with 13 nucleotides matching TRBD2. The V and J ends lost 5 bases and 3 bases, in that order; junction bases with no gene match: 4. This CDR3 spans 15 amino acids. Germline CDR1 is LNHDA and CDR2 is SQIVND (reference sequence). In DNA form, the CDR3 reads TGTGCCAGTAGTCAAGGGACTAGCGGGATCTACGAGCAGTACTTC. Protein product: CASSQGTSGIYEQYF. The whole variable domain, filled in from reference TRBV19 and TRBJ2-7, reads DGGITQSPKYLFRKEGQNVTLSCEQNLNHDAMYWYRQDPGQGLRLIYYSQIVNDFQKGDIAEGYSVSREKKESFPLTVTSAQKNPTAFYLCASSQGTSGIYEQYFGPGTRLTVT.

This clonotype is labeled medium-sized. The chain carries TRBV5-1 and TRBJ1-1; TRBD1 might be the D (6 bases). Per the germline V gene, CDR1 is SGHRS and CDR2 is YFSETQ. The V end lost 3 bases, the J end lost 3 bases, and 15 bases lay between the germline ends. The CDR3 consists of 15 residues. For the CDR3, the DNA is TGCGCCAGCAGCTCCCAAAAGGACAGTTACACTGAAGCTTTCTTT. Translated, it gives CASSSQKDSYTEAFF. The entire variable domain, with the rest obtained from reference TRBV5-1 and TRBJ1-1, is as follows: KAGVTQTPRYLIKTRGQQVTLSCSPISGHRSVSWYQQTPGQGLQFLFEYFSETQRNKGNFPGRFSGRQFSNSRSEMNVSTLELGDSALYLCASSSQKDSYTEAFFGQGTRLTVV.

This clonotype came up many times. V gene TRBV28 combines with J gene TRBJ1-3, with no clear D. The ends were cut back, 8 bases at V and 16 bases at J, with 27 bases in the middle. CDR3 length: 14 residues. CDR1 and CDR2 (germline): MDHEN, SYDVKM. This chain's CDR3 is CASGDQNSGNTLYF. The CDR3 DNA follows: TGTGCCAGCGGTGACCAGAATTCTGGAAATACGCTCTATTTT.

This clonotype rates as medium-sized. The rearrangement uses TRBV7-9 and TRBJ1-4; the match to TRBD1 covers 9 bases. Germline assignment: CDR1 SEHNR and CDR2 FQNEAQ (reference sequence). This CDR3 has 15 amino acids. With V trimmed by 6 bases and J by 7 bases, 9 bases remained unmatched. The DNA for the CDR3 is TGTGCCAGCAGTTCGTGGACAGGGGCAAGTGAAAAACTGTTTTTT. This codes for CASSSWTGASEKLFF.

The V gene is TRBV28, the J gene TRBJ2-7; D not certain. CDR3 length: 14 residues. The V gene lost 6 bases and the J gene lost 2 bases, with 14 bases spanning the gap. Germline V gene lookup returns CDR1 MDHEN and CDR2 SYDVKM. The CDR3 DNA reads TGTGCCAGCAGCTTTAATGATGCTCCCTACGAGCAGTACTTC. It encodes CASSFNDAPYEQYF.

This chain links TRBV4-3 with TRBJ1-2; D is possibly TRBD1 (5 bases). V lost 0 bases and J 7 bases, leaving 9 bases between the germline ends. The CDR3 covers 13 residues. Germline values: CDR1 LGHNA, CDR2 YSLEER. The CDR3 coding sequence is TGCGCCAGCAGCCAAGAAGGAAGGGGTGGCTACACCTTC. Its translation: CASSQEGRGGYTF.

This clonotype came up many times. J is TRBJ2-7 and V is TRBV2, with 12 positions matching TRBD1. Germline CDR1 is SNHLY and CDR2 is FYNNEI. The CDR3 is made up of 16 amino acids. The trim removed 2 bases at V and 4 bases at J, leaving 6 bases unmatched. The CDR3 here is CASSESGTGGLYEQYF. The CDR3, as DNA: TGTGCCAGCAGTGAAAGTGGGACAGGGGGCTTATACGAGCAGTACTTC. The complete variable domain, with remaining parts taken from reference TRBV2 and TRBJ2-7, reads EPEVTQTPSHQVTQMGQEVILRCVPISNHLYFYWYRQILGQKVEFLVSFYNNEISEKSEIFDDQFSVERPDGSNFTLKIRSTKLEDSAMYFCASSESGTGGLYEQYFGPGTRLTVT.

Notes on this clonotype: A single base separates this from a much larger clone, so it may be a read error. V usage is TRBV5-6 and J usage is TRBJ2-7; TRBD1 aligns across 7 bases. In germline, CDR1 is SGHDT, CDR2 YYEEEE. There are 13 residues in the CDR3. DNA of the CDR3: TGTGCCGGCAGCCCGGGACAGAGCTACGAGCAGTACTTC. Protein: CAGSPGQSYEQYF.